These 5 T cell receptor beta chains share one sample of origin, sequenced in a study of T-cell reconstitution after alpha-beta-depleted transplantation in children. During its preparation, the TCRbeta library received unique molecular identifiers. Each CDR3 protein is one row after TCRdb ran MiXCR on the PCR reads. The sample shows 780,000 or so distinct CDR3 sequences, around 17% of them seen only once. Source: PBMCs, mostly from graft donor cells, taken 360 days after TCRalphabeta/CD19-depleted stem cell transplant. All receptors come from a male patient between 10 and 17 years old who had a stem cell transplant for acute lymphoblastic leukemia, so the T cells may come from the graft donor.

This clonotype was counted at least ten times. The chain employs TRBV14 and TRBJ2-2; D may be TRBD1 (6 bases). The V end was cut by 2 bases, the J end by 4 bases, with 14 bases between. Germline CDR1 reads SGHDN; CDR2 reads FVKESK. The CDR3 contains 16 residues. CDR3 sequence (DNA): TGTGCCAGCAGCCAATATGTGGGACAAGGCACCGGGGAGCTGTTTTTT. Residues: CASSQYVGQGTGELFF.

V gene TRBV20-1 combines with J gene TRBJ1-6; D might be TRBD1 (5 bases). The CDR3 covers 14 residues. V gave up 5 bases and J gave up 9 bases, with 17 bases separating them. CDR1 and CDR2 (germline): DFQATT, SNEGSKA (reference sequence). CDR3 sequence: CSAVVQAGGSPLHF. The CDR3, as DNA: TGCAGTGCTGTCGTGCAGGCCGGGGGTTCACCCCTCCACTTT.

This rearrangement joins TRBV20-1 to TRBJ1-2; perhaps TRBD1 as D (5 bases). Germline V gene sequence: CDR1 DFQATT, CDR2 SNEGSKA (reference sequence). This CDR3 is 12 amino acids long. Trimming took 3 bases from V and 5 from J, leaving 10 bases between them. The CDR3: CSARGTAYGYTF. As DNA, the CDR3 is TGCAGTGCTAGGGGGACGGCGTATGGCTACACCTTC.

This clonotype appeared many times. The rearrangement links TRBV29-1 to TRBJ2-3, with TRBD2 matching 8 bases. Germline loops: CDR1 SQVTM, CDR2 ANQGSEA. The CDR3 is 13 residues long. V lost 4 bases, J lost 8 bases, and 8 bases stayed unmatched. The CDR3 coding sequence is TGCAGCGTTGTAGAAGCGGGAGCCGTTACGCAGTATTTT. Protein sequence: CSVVEAGAVTQYF.

The V and J genes are TRBV7-9 and TRBJ1-3; D not resolved. The V end was cut by 3 bases, the J end by 0 bases, with 12 bases between. Germline V gives CDR1 SEHNR, CDR2 FQNEAQ (reference sequence). CDR3 length equals 16 residues. The CDR3 protein is CASSFNSVSSGNTIYF. The CDR3, as DNA: TGTGCCAGCAGCTTTAATAGCGTCAGCTCTGGAAACACCATATATTTT.